Sequencing of this T cell receptor beta chain was carried out in a study of cytomegalovirus exposure and HLA in healthy donors. Study-level information: Early released data comprised around 85 million unique TCRs from HLA-typed donors. Study conclusions and caveats: A missense DCLRE1C variant was associated with V- and J-gene trimming of TCR beta chains in a later analysis, and an independent cohort replicated the association.

Primers included in the PCR were 60 Vbeta and 13 Jbeta primers. Some clones are missing from TCRdb's copy, which holds only in-frame ones; the method was immunoSEQ multiplex PCR. The sample carries approximately 150,000 clones, about 80% recorded once. Note on this clone: What it binds is not known.

Germline trimming cut 4 bases from V and 2 bases from J; bases unmatched to any gene: 2. Per germline, CDR1 SNHLY and CDR2 FYNNEI. The CDR3 sequence is 14 residues long. The TCR sequence derives from a man between 18 and 29 years old in good health and CMV-seropositive. V is TRBV2 and J is TRBJ2-7; 10 positions agree with TRBD1. The sequencing sample was made of PBMCs. In DNA, the CDR3 is TGTGCCAGCAGTGCCGGGACAGGGGCCTACGAGCAGTACTTC. Translated, it gives CASSAGTGAYEQYF.